These 15 T cell receptor beta chains were all obtained from the same sample, sequenced in a study of cytomegalovirus exposure and HLA in healthy donors. PCR used 60 Vbeta primers and 13 Jbeta primers. Produced via immunoSEQ multiplex PCR; TCRdb's table is partial and in-frame only. This table holds hundreds of thousands of clones, roughly 70% found once. Sequencing was carried out using PBMCs. The source is a middle-aged man in good health and CMV-seropositive.

This chain links TRBV6-1 with TRBJ1-1; no firm D call. CDR3 size: 12 residues. Trimming took 10 bases from V and 1 from J, leaving 10 bases between them. Germline CDR1 and CDR2: MNHNS and SASEGT. In DNA form, the CDR3 reads TGTGCCATCCTGTTATGGAACACTGAAGCTTTCTTT. This gives the protein CAILLWNTEAFF.

The V and J genes are TRBV2 and TRBJ1-2; TRBD1 aligns across 9 bases. Germline values: CDR1 SNHLY, CDR2 FYNNEI. Unmatched junction bases numbered 4, after V lost 6 bases and J lost 2 bases. The CDR3 is made up of 14 amino acids. The chain's CDR3 is CASRRTGANYGYTF. The CDR3 DNA is TGTGCCAGCAGAAGGACAGGGGCAAACTATGGCTACACCTTC.

V is TRBV5-4 and J is TRBJ1-1; D is unresolved. The V and J ends lost 7 bases and 6 bases respectively, with 28 bases between them. The CDR3 runs to 17 residues. The germline gives CDR1 SGHNT, CDR2 YYREEE (reference sequence). The DNA of the CDR3 is TGTGCCAGCCCCTTCGTCGTATGTTCTGGGAGGGATTCTGAAGCTTTCTTT. Translating gives CASPFVVCSGRDSEAFF.

This clone was found once. V is TRBV6-5 and J is TRBJ2-6, with 7 bases matching TRBD1. The CDR3 extends over 15 amino acids. V dropped 6 bases and J dropped 4; count of bases not matched to a gene: 6. In germline, CDR1 is MNHEY, CDR2 SVGAGI. The DNA for the CDR3 is TGTGCCAGCAGCCAGGGGGTAGGGGGGGCCAACGTCCTGACTTTC. Translation gives CASSQGVGGANVLTF.

This clone was observed once. The CDR3 loop reads CASSLRVKGAGASTGELFF. The DNA for the CDR3 is TGTGCCAGCAGCTTACGGGTAAAAGGGGCCGGAGCATCCACCGGGGAGCTGTTTTTT. This sequence joins TRBV7-3 and TRBJ2-2; D may be TRBD1 (5 bases). Germline V gene data show CDR1 as SGHTA and CDR2 as FQGTGA. Trimming cost V 2 bases and J 4 bases, with 23 bases left between them. The CDR3 has 19 residues.

The genes are TRBV6-1 and TRBJ1-6; 10 bases match TRBD1. Germline lookup yields CDR1 MNHNS and CDR2 SASEGT. This CDR3 contains 13 residues. V shed 7 bases and J 9 bases; nucleotides not matched to a gene: 3. DNA of the CDR3: TGTGCCAGCACGACAGGGGGCGGTTCACCCCTCCACTTT. Amino acid sequence: CASTTGGGSPLHF.

DNA of the CDR3: TGTGCCAGCAGTGCCCTGGGGGGAATCTACGAGCAGTACTTC. Translated, it gives CASSALGGIYEQYF. The V and J genes are TRBV6-5 and TRBJ2-7; TRBD2 is a possible D gene (6 bases). CDR1 and CDR2 from the germline V gene are MNHEY and SVGAGI. CDR3 length: 14 amino acids. V was cut by 5 bases and J by 3 bases, with 14 bases left in between.

J is TRBJ1-4 and V is TRBV28, with 9 bases aligning to TRBD1. V shed 5 bases, J shed 8 bases, and the junction held 9 bases outside the gene matches. The CDR3 consists of 15 residues. Germline CDR1 MDHEN, CDR2 SYDVKM. The CDR3 region is CASSRPTGGVEKLFF. CDR3 sequence (DNA): TGTGCCAGCAGTCGTCCGACAGGGGGAGTAGAAAAACTGTTTTTT.

This clone came up a few times. The rearrangement links TRBV6-1 to TRBJ2-7; D is perhaps TRBD2 (5 bases). The V gene lost 2 bases and the J gene lost 6 bases, with 8 bases spanning the gap. The germline gives CDR1 MNHNS, CDR2 SASEGT. The CDR3 has 12 residues. CDR3 residues: CASSEFGGEQYF. The CDR3 nucleotides are TGTGCCAGCAGTGAATTTGGAGGCGAGCAGTACTTC.

The chain employs TRBV5-1 and TRBJ2-1, with 9 bases matching TRBD2. Per the germline V gene, CDR1 is SGHRS and CDR2 is YFSETQ. The CDR3 is 16 residues long. V was clipped by 0 bases and J by 4 bases; unmatched bases: 5. The CDR3 DNA sequence: TGCGCCAGCAGCTTGGGGCTAGCGGGGTTTTACAATGAGCAGTTCTTC. As protein: CASSLGLAGFYNEQFF.

The gene calls are TRBV27 and TRBJ2-7; tentative D call: TRBD2 (5 bases). In germline, CDR1 is MNHEY, CDR2 SMNVEV (reference sequence). The ends were cut back, 2 bases at V and 1 base at J, with 9 bases in the middle. This CDR3 region has 14 residues. This CDR3 reads CASSLEEGSYEQYF. CDR3 nucleotides: TGTGCCAGCAGTTTAGAAGAGGGATCCTACGAGCAGTACTTC.

This chain links TRBV2 with TRBJ1-2; 7 nucleotides line up with TRBD1. Germline V gene lookup returns CDR1 SNHLY and CDR2 FYNNEI. This CDR3 has 13 residues. V lost 5 bases to trimming and J lost 5 bases; unmatched junction nucleotides: 5. CDR3 bases: TGTGCCAGCAGTTGGGGACAGCCGTATGGCTACACCTTC. Amino acid sequence: CASSWGQPYGYTF.

The chain recombines TRBV13 with TRBJ2-6; 9 bases align to TRBD1. The germline V gene has CDR1 PRHDT and CDR2 FYEKMQ (reference sequence). Trimming took 4 bases from V and 12 from J; bases not matched to a gene: 13. CDR3 length: 16 amino acids. This CDR3 is CASSSGTGPISRVLTF. The CDR3 DNA reads TGTGCCAGCAGCTCAGGGACAGGGCCGATTTCGCGCGTCCTGACTTTC.

This sequence joins TRBV10-3 and TRBJ1-2, with D unresolved. The CDR3 totals 13 residues. Trimming removed 0 bases from V and 8 bases from J, with 10 bases in between. Germline CDR1 ENHRY, CDR2 SYGVKD. The CDR3 DNA is TGTGCCATCAGTGAGTCGAGGGCTAGGGGCTACACCTTC. As protein: CAISESRARGYTF.

The gene calls are TRBV2 and TRBJ1-6, with 7 bases fitting TRBD1. V lost 4 bases and J lost 7; bases outside the gene matches: 1. CDR3 length: 13 amino acids. Germline lookup yields CDR1 SNHLY and CDR2 FYNNEI. CDR3 residues: CASSGQGNSPLHF. CDR3 sequence (DNA): TGTGCCAGCAGTGGACAGGGCAATTCACCCCTCCACTTT.